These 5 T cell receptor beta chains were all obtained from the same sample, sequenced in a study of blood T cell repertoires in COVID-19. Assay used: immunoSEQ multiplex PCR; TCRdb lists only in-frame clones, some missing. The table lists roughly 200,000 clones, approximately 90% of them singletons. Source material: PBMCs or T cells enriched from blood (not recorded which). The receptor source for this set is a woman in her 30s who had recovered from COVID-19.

CDR3: CASSMIGGLNGNTIYF. CDR3 nucleotide sequence: TGTGCCAGTAGTATGATCGGGGGGCTTAACGGAAACACCATATATTTT. V is TRBV19 and J is TRBJ1-3, with D perhaps TRBD1 (6 bases). The germline CDR1 and CDR2 sequences are LNHDA and SQIVND (reference sequence). This CDR3 is 16 amino acids long. Trimming removed 3 bases at V and 4 bases at J, with 16 bases between.

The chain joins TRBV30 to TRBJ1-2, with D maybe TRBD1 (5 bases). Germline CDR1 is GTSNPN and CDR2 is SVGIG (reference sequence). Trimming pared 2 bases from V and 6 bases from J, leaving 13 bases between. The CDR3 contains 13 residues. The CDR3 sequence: CAWSPGLADGYTF. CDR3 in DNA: TGTGCCTGGAGTCCAGGGCTAGCGGATGGCTACACCTTC.

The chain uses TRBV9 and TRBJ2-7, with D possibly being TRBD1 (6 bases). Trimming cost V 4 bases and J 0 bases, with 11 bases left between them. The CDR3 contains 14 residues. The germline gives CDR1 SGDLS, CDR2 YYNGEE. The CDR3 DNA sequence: TGTGCCAGCAGCACCGGGACAAGCTCCTACGAGCAGTACTTC. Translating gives CASSTGTSSYEQYF.

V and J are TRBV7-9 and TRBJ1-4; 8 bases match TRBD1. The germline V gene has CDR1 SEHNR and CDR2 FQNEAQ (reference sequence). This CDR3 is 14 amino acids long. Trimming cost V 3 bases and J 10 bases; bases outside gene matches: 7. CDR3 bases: TGTGCCAGCAGCTTGGACAGGGAGAAGGGAAAACTGTTTTTT. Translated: CASSLDREKGKLFF.

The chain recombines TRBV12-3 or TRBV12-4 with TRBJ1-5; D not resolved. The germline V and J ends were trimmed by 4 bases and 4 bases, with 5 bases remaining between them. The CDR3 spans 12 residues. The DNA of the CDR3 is TGTGCCAGCAGTTGGGAGAATCAGCCCCAGCATTTT. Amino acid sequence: CASSWENQPQHF.